Described below is a single T cell receptor (beta chain) sequence and its context. These data are taken from a study of T cells after somatic rescue of genetic block. V lost 0 bases and J lost 3, with 19 bases in between. This CDR3 is built from 17 residues. Germline values: CDR1 SGHRS, CDR2 YFSETQ. Repertoires were generated with immunoSEQ multiplex PCR, while TCRdb's copy carries only in-frame clones and drops some. The sample records some 13,000 clones, roughly three quarters being singletons. The sequenced sample consisted of peripheral blood mononuclear cells (PBMCs). The sequence was obtained from a boy younger than 18. The rearrangement links TRBV5-1 to TRBJ2-7, with D possibly being TRBD1 or TRBD2 (6 bases each). In DNA, the CDR3 is TGCGCCAGCAGCTTGGGAAGGGGGGCTCCTTCGGGCTACGAGCAGTACTTC. Translated: CASSLGRGAPSGYEQYF.